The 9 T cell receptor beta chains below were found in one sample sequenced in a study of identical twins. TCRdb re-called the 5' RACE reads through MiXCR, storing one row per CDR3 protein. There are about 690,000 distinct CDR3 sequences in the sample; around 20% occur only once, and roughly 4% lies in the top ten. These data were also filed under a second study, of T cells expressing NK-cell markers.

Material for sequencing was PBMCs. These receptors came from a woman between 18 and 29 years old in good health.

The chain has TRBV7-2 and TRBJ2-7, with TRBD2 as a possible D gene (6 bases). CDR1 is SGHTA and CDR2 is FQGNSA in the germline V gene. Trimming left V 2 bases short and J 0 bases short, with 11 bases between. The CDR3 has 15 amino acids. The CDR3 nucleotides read TGTGCCAGCAGCTTATATCGGGGGATCTCCTACGAGCAGTACTTC. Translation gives CASSLYRGISYEQYF.

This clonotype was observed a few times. Here the CDR3 reads CATLGVYEQYF. The CDR3 region has the DNA TGTGCCACGCTCGGAGTGTACGAGCAGTACTTC. The chain uses TRBV10-3 and TRBJ2-7; D unresolved. Germline CDR1 is ENHRY and CDR2 is SYGVKD. The CDR3 runs 11 residues. Trimming left V 10 bases short and J 4 bases short, with 11 bases between.

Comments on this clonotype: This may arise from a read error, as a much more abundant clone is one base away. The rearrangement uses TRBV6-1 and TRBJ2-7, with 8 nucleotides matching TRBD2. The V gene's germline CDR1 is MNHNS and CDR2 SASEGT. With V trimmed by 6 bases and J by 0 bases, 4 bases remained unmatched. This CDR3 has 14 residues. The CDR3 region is CASSLSGNSYEQYF. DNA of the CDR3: TGTGCCAGCAGCCTTAGCGGGAACTCCTACGAGCAGTACTTC.

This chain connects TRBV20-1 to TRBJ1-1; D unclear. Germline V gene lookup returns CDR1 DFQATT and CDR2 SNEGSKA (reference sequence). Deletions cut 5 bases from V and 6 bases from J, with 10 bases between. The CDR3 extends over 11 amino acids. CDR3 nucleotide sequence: TGCAGTGCTCAAAGGCCCGCTGAAGCTTTCTTT. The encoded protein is CSAQRPAEAFF.

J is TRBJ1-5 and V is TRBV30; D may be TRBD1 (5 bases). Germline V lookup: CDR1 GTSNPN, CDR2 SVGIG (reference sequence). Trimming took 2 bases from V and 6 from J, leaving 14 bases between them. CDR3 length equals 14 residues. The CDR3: CAWSPGRSSQPQHF. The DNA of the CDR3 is TGTGCCTGGAGTCCGGGACGGTCAAGTCAGCCCCAGCATTTT.

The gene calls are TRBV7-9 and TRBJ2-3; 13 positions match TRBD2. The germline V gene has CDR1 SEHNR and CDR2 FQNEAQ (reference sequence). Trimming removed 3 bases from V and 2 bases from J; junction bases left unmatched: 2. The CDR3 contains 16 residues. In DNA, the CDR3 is TGTGCCAGCAGCTTCGGGACTAGCGGGAACACAGATACGCAGTATTTT. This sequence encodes CASSFGTSGNTDTQYF.

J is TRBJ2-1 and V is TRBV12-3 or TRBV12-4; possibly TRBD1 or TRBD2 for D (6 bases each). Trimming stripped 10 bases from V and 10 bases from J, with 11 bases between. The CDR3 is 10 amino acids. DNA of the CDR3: TGTGCCACCGGGGGCGGGGAGCAGTTCTTC. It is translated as CATGGGEQFF.

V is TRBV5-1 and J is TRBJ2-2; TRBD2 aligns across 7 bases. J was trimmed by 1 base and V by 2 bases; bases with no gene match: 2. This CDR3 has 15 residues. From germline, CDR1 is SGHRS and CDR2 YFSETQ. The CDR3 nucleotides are TGCGCCAGCAGCTTCTCGGGGGGGAACACCGGGGAGCTGTTTTTT. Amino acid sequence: CASSFSGGNTGELFF.

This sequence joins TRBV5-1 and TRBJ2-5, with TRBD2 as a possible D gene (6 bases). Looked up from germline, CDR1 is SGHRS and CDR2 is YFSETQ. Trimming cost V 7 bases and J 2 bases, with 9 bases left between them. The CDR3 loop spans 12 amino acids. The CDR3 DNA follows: TGCGCCAGCCACGGGACTCAAGAGACCCAGTACTTC. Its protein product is CASHGTQETQYF. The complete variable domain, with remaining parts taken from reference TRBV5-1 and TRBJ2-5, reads KAGVTQTPRYLIKTRGQQVTLSCSPISGHRSVSWYQQTPGQGLQFLFEYFSETQRNKGNFPGRFSGRQFSNSRSEMNVSTLELGDSALYLCASHGTQETQYFGPGTRLLVL.